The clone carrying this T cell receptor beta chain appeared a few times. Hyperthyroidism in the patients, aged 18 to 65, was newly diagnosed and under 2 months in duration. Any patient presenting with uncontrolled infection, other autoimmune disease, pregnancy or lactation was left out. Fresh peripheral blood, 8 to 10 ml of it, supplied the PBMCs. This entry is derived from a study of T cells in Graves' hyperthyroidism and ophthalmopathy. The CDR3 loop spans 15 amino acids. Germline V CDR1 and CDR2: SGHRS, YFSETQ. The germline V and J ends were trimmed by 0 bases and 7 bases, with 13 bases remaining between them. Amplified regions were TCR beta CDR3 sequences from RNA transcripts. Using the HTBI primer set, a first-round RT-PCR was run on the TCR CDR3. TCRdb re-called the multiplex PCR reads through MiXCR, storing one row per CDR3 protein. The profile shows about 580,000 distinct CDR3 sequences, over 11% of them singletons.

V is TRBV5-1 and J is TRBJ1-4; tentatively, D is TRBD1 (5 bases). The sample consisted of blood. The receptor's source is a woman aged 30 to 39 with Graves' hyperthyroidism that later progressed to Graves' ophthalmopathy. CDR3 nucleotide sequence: TGCGCCAGCAGCTTGGCCGGGCAAAGGGGTGAAAAACTGTTTTTT. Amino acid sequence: CASSLAGQRGEKLFF.